A selection of T cell receptor beta chains follows, all from one sample in a study of blood T cell repertoires in COVID-19. Repertoires were generated with immunoSEQ multiplex PCR, while TCRdb's copy carries only in-frame clones and drops some. The sample carries tens of thousands of clones, over 80% recorded once. Sequencing input: peripheral blood. All receptors derive from a woman of 80 years or more with active or convalescent COVID-19. CDR3s include the opening cysteine and the closing phenylalanine or tryptophan. Each record gives: clone size, V gene, D gene, J gene, CDR3 DNA, CDR3 protein. The D gene is left open where the match is weak. Only part of the rows carry a size: once, few, many, or a class if the clone is expanded.

NA	TRBV7-8	NA	TRBJ1-2	TGTGCCAGCAGTTGGGTTTCGGGGGGGATCTACACCTTC	CASSWVSGGIYTF
NA	TRBV12-3/TRBV12-4	NA	TRBJ2-5	TGTGCCACCCGGAGGGGGGAGGGGAAGACCCAGTACTTC	CATRRGEGKTQYF
few	TRBV4-2	NA	TRBJ1-2	TGTGCCAGCAGCCAAGTAATGGTCGGTCGAATTGGTGGCTACACCTTC	CASSQVMVGRIGGYTF
NA	TRBV24-1	NA	TRBJ2-1	TGTGCCACCAGTGAACCAGGGGCGAGCTCCTACAATGAGCAGTTCTTC	CATSEPGASSYNEQFF
NA	TRBV7-2	TRBD1	TRBJ2-7	TGTGCCAGCAGCACCCGGACAGGGGGATTCTACGAGCAGTACTTC	CASSTRTGGFYEQYF
NA	TRBV10-3	NA	TRBJ1-6	TGTGCCATCAGTGACCCCTCTTCTACAGCCCTCCACTTT	CAISDPSSTALHF
NA	TRBV10-3	NA	TRBJ1-5	TGTGCCATCAGGGCGGGCATCAATCAGCCCCAGCATTTT	CAIRAGINQPQHF
NA	TRBV9	NA	TRBJ2-4	TGTGCCAGCAGCGTAGGGCCAGTCGGGAACATTCAGTACTTC	CASSVGPVGNIQYF
NA	TRBV10-3	NA	TRBJ2-5	TGTGCCATCAGTGGCTCCGAACAGGGCGGCGAGACCCAGTACTTC	CAISGSEQGGETQYF
NA	TRBV18	TRBD1	TRBJ1-1	TGTGCCAGCTCAGGTAAAACAGGGGCCACTGAAGCTTTCTTT	CASSGKTGATEAFF
NA	TRBV5-1	NA	TRBJ2-2	TGCGCCAGCAGCTCAGTCCTTCCCTCCGGGGAGCTGTTTTTT	CASSSVLPSGELFF
once	TRBV11-2	TRBD2	TRBJ2-7	TGTGCCAGCAGCCTCCTCGGGACTAGCGAGTACGAGCAGTACTTC	CASSLLGTSEYEQYF
NA	TRBV28	NA	TRBJ2-7	TGTGCCAGCATCGACGGGTTCCACGAGCAGTACTTC	CASIDGFHEQYF
NA	TRBV6-5	TRBD1	TRBJ1-2	TGTGCCAGCAGGACCCAGGGGGTCTTCTATGGCTACACCTTC	CASRTQGVFYGYTF
NA	TRBV7-8	TRBD2	TRBJ2-1	TGTGCCAGCAGTCGGGAGGGACTAGTTGAGGTCAATGAGCAGTTCTTC	CASSREGLVEVNEQFF
NA	TRBV5-1	NA	TRBJ1-3	TGCGCCAGCAGCTTGCAGGGCCTCGATTCTGGAAACACCATATATTTT	CASSLQGLDSGNTIYF
NA	TRBV14	NA	TRBJ1-1	TGTGCCAGCAGCCAAGACGTGAACACTGAAGCTTTCTTT	CASSQDVNTEAFF
once	TRBV7-9	TRBD2	TRBJ2-5	TGTGCCAGCAGCTTGGCTAGCGGGCAAGAGACCCAGTACTTC	CASSLASGQETQYF
NA	TRBV5-1	NA	TRBJ2-5	TGCGCCAGCAGCCCCGGACAGCCCTTAGGTGGCCAGTACTTC	CASSPGQPLGGQYF
NA	TRBV10-3	NA	TRBJ2-3	TGTGCCATCAGTGCAGGCACAGATACGCAGTATTTT	CAISAGTDTQYF
NA	TRBV27	TRBD1	TRBJ2-7	TGTGCCAGCAGTTTAAAACCCCCGAGACAGGGGGAATACGAGCAGTACTTC	CASSLKPPRQGEYEQYF
NA	TRBV29-1	NA	TRBJ1-2	TGCAGCGTTCAGTCAGACTATGGCTACACCTTC	CSVQSDYGYTF
once	TRBV5-1	NA	TRBJ1-5	TGCGCCAGCAGCTTGGGAGGTCAGAATCAGCCCCAGCATTTT	CASSLGGQNQPQHF
NA	TRBV7-8	NA	TRBJ1-1	TGTGCCAGCAGCCCTACTCGGGGGAACACTGAAGCTTTCTTT	CASSPTRGNTEAFF
few	TRBV9	NA	TRBJ1-6	TGTGCCAGCAGCTCCGGGACTACCTCACCCCTCCACTTT	CASSSGTTSPLHF
NA	TRBV19	TRBD1	TRBJ2-2	TGTGCCAGTAGTAAACAGGGGGTGAACACCGGGGAGCTGTTTTTT	CASSKQGVNTGELFF
few	TRBV12-5	NA	TRBJ2-7	TGTGCTAGTGGTTTGGTATTAGTGACAGCAGCGGGCGAGCAGTACTTC	CASGLVLVTAAGEQYF
NA	TRBV16	NA	TRBJ1-5	TGTGCCAGCAGCCATAGTACAGGGTTTGGAGCGGGGCAGCCCCAGCATTTT	CASSHSTGFGAGQPQHF
NA	TRBV18	TRBD1	TRBJ1-4	TGTGCCAGCTCACTTGGACAGGGGGCAGCAACTAATGAAAAACTGTTTTTT	CASSLGQGAATNEKLFF
NA	TRBV28	NA	TRBJ1-2	TGTGCCAGCAGCAGACAGGTCGAAGGCTACACCTTC	CASSRQVEGYTF
NA	TRBV9	NA	TRBJ2-1	TGTGCCAGCAGCGTAGCGGGGTCCCCCGACAATGAGCAGTTCTTC	CASSVAGSPDNEQFF
few	TRBV4-1	NA	TRBJ1-4	TGCGCCAGCAGCCAAGACAGGGATTGGATAAATGAAAAACTGTTTTTT	CASSQDRDWINEKLFF
NA	TRBV6-2/TRBV6-3	NA	TRBJ1-2	TGTGCCAGCAGTTACAACAGTATCTATGGCTACACCTTC	CASSYNSIYGYTF
NA	TRBV4-2	TRBD1	TRBJ1-1	TGTGCCAGCAGCCACCGACAGGGAAGGGGAGCTTTCTTT	CASSHRQGRGAFF
NA	TRBV11-3	NA	TRBJ1-2	TGTGCCAGCAGCTTCAAATCGGGGGGCGATGGCTACACCTTC	CASSFKSGGDGYTF
NA	TRBV25-1	TRBD1	TRBJ2-7	TGTGCCAGCAGTGAAGGGGAGACAGGGGCCTACGAGCAGTACTTC	CASSEGETGAYEQYF
few	TRBV4-3	TRBD1	TRBJ1-4	TGCGCCAGCAGCCAAGGCGACAGGGGAGATCGGGAAAAACTGTTTTTT	CASSQGDRGDREKLFF
NA	TRBV6-5	NA	TRBJ2-3	TGTGCCAGCAGTAACAGGGGGGGAAGCACAGATACGCAGTATTTT	CASSNRGGSTDTQYF
once	TRBV27	NA	TRBJ2-1	TGTGCCAGCAGTTTATGGGGGGATGAGCAGTTCTTC	CASSLWGDEQFF
few	TRBV7-2	TRBD1	TRBJ1-2	TGTGCCAGCAGCACCTCGACAGGGGGCATTCATGGCTACACCTTC	CASSTSTGGIHGYTF
NA	TRBV7-2	TRBD1	TRBJ2-3	TGTGCCAGCAGCTTAGCGCCGGGACAGGGAAGAGATACGCAGTATTTT	CASSLAPGQGRDTQYF
NA	TRBV18	NA	TRBJ1-1	TGTGCCAGCTCACCGCCTCATAGTGAAGCTTTCTTT	CASSPPHSEAFF
NA	TRBV14	NA	TRBJ2-1	TGTGCCAGCAGCCGCAGGGGAGTGTCCTACAATGAGCAGTTCTTC	CASSRRGVSYNEQFF
NA	TRBV7-9	TRBD1	TRBJ2-5	TGTGCCAGCAGAAGGGACAGCCAAGAGACCCAGTACTTC	CASRRDSQETQYF
NA	TRBV10-3	NA	TRBJ2-4	TGTGCCATCAGCGAGAGAGTAGGGGGGGCAAACATTCAGTACTTC	CAISERVGGANIQYF
few	TRBV25-1	NA	TRBJ1-2	TGTGCCAGCAGTGAATATGGGGCTTCGGGCTACACCTTC	CASSEYGASGYTF
NA	TRBV5-1	TRBD2	TRBJ2-5	TGCGCCAGCACCGGTGGGGGGGTCCAAGAGACCCAGTACTTC	CASTGGGVQETQYF
NA	TRBV5-1	NA	TRBJ2-2	TGCGCCAGCAACAGTATTGAGAGGAACACCGGGGAGCTGTTTTTT	CASNSIERNTGELFF
NA	TRBV5-5	TRBD1	TRBJ1-2	TGTGCCAGCAGCCGCAGACAGGGCAACTATGGCTACACCTTC	CASSRRQGNYGYTF
NA	TRBV19	TRBD1	TRBJ1-1	TGTGCCAGTAGTAAGTACAGGGGGGCTGAAGCTTTCTTT	CASSKYRGAEAFF
NA	TRBV5-4	NA	TRBJ2-5	TGTGCCAGCAGCCGGGGCGCCGCGTCTGGGGGGGAGACCCAGTACTTC	CASSRGAASGGETQYF
NA	TRBV7-3	NA	TRBJ2-3	TGTGCCAGCAGCTTAAATGGAGGAGGGGAGGGCACAGATACGCAGTATTTT	CASSLNGGGEGTDTQYF
NA	TRBV29-1	NA	TRBJ2-1	TGCAGCGCCCAGCGTGAGGCGTGGGATGAGCAGTTCTTC	CSAQREAWDEQFF
few	TRBV5-8	NA	TRBJ2-1	TGTGCCAGCAGCTTGGACGCAGGGGTCAATGAGCAGTTCTTC	CASSLDAGVNEQFF
NA	TRBV4-2	NA	TRBJ2-3	TGTGCCAGCAGCCAAGATGTGTACGCAGAAACAGATACGCAGTATTTT	CASSQDVYAETDTQYF
NA	TRBV12-3/TRBV12-4	NA	TRBJ1-3	TGTGCCAGCAGCAACTTAAACACCATATATTTT	CASSNLNTIYF
NA	TRBV4-3	TRBD1	TRBJ2-5	TGCGCCAGCAGCCAAGGACCCGCACAGGGGTTGGGCTCGGAGACCCAGTACTTC	CASSQGPAQGLGSETQYF